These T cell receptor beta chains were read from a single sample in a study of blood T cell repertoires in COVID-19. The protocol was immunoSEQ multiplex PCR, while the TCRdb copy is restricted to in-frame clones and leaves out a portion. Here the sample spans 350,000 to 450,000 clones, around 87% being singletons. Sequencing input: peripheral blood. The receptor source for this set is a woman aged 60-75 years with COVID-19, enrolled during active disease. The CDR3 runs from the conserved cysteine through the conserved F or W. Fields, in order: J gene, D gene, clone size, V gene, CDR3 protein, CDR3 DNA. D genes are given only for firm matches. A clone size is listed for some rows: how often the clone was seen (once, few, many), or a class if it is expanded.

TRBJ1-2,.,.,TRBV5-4,CASSSGLRYGYTF,TGTGCCAGCAGCTCGGGACTGCGATATGGCTACACCTTC
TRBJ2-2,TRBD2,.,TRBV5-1,CASSLPAGDTGELFF,TGCGCCAGCAGCCTCCCCGCGGGGGACACCGGGGAGCTGTTTTTT
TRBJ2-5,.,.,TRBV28,CASSPTVQETQYF,TGTGCCAGCAGTCCGACAGTCCAAGAGACCCAGTACTTC
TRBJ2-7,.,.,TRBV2,CASSHDSTSYEQYF,TGTGCCAGCAGTCACGACAGCACCTCCTACGAGCAGTACTTC
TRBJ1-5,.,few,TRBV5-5,CASSEGQWKPQHF,TGTGCCAGCAGTGAAGGACAGTGGAAGCCCCAGCATTTT
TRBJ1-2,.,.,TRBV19,CASRPSGLGVYGYTF,TGTGCCAGTAGACCCTCAGGGTTAGGGGTCTATGGCTACACCTTC
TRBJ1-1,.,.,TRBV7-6,CASSLESSVGATEAFF,TGTGCCAGCAGCTTAGAATCCAGCGTAGGGGCCACTGAAGCTTTCTTT
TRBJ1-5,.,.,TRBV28,CASSLGGSNQPQHF,TGTGCCAGCAGTTTGGGAGGAAGCAATCAGCCCCAGCATTTT
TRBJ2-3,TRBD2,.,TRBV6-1,CASSALAGRSTDTQYF,TGTGCCAGCAGTGCACTAGCGGGCCGTAGCACAGATACGCAGTATTTT
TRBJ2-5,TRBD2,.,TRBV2,CASSASGTRMGETQYF,TGTGCCAGCAGTGCCTCCGGGACTAGGATGGGGGAGACCCAGTACTTC
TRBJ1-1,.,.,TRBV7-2,CASSLVGGEGEAFF,TGTGCCAGCAGCTTAGTGGGCGGGGAAGGTGAAGCTTTCTTT
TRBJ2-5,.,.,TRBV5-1,CASKNWGPIETQYF,TGCGCCAGCAAAAATTGGGGGCCCATAGAGACCCAGTACTTC
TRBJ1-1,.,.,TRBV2,CASSEGGGNTEAFF,TGTGCCAGCAGTGAAGGGGGAGGGAACACTGAAGCTTTCTTT
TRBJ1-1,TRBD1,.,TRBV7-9,CASSDTGTGGNTEAFF,TGTGCCAGCAGCGATACCGGGACAGGGGGGAACACTGAAGCTTTCTTT
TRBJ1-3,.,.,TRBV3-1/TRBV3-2,CASSLGVSSGNTIYF,TGTGCCAGCAGCCTAGGGGTTTCCTCTGGAAACACCATATATTTT
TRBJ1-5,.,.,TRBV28,CASSLSRSRQPQHF,TGTGCCAGCAGTTTAAGTCGCAGTCGTCAGCCCCAGCATTTT
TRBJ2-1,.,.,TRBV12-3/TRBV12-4,CASSRNEQFF,TGTGCCAGCAGTCGCAATGAGCAGTTCTTC
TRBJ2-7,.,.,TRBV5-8,CASRIRGGHEQYF,TGTGCCAGCAGGATTAGGGGGGGCCACGAGCAGTACTTC
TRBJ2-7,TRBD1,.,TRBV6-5,CASSYSGQGNGEQYF,TGTGCCAGCAGTTACTCGGGACAGGGAAATGGCGAGCAGTACTTC
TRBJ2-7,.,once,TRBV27,CASSLYGHKLYEQYF,TGTGCCAGCAGTTTATATGGACATAAATTGTACGAGCAGTACTTC
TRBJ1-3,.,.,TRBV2,CASSDRTAGNTIYF,TGTGCCAGCAGTGACAGGACAGCTGGAAACACCATATATTTT
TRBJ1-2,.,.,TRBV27,CASSIRRYNYGYTF,TGTGCCAGCAGTATCAGGAGGTATAACTATGGCTACACCTTC
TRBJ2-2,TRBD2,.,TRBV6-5,CASSYSIGGGAGELFF,TGTGCCAGCAGTTACTCGATTGGCGGGGGGGCCGGGGAGCTGTTTTTT
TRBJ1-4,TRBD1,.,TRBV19,CASSPDRVRLFF,TGTGCCAGTAGTCCCGACAGGGTTCGACTGTTTTTT
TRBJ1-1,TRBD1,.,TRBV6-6,CASRRQGFTEAFF,TGTGCCAGCAGGCGACAGGGGTTCACTGAAGCTTTCTTT
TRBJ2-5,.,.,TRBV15,CATSSRLARRDTNQETQYF,TGTGCCACCAGCTCACGACTAGCTCGCCGGGACACAAACCAAGAGACCCAGTACTTC
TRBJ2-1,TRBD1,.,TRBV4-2,CASSQDTDRVSQEQFF,TGTGCCAGCAGCCAAGACACGGACAGGGTGAGTCAGGAGCAGTTCTTC
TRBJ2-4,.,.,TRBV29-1,CSVEARLAKNIQYF,TGCAGCGTTGAGGCGCGGCTAGCCAAAAACATTCAGTACTTC
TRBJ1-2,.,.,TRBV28,CASFAGDGYGYTF,TGTGCCAGCTTTGCAGGGGACGGCTATGGCTACACCTTC